The rows below give T cell receptor beta chains drawn from one sample of a study of blood T cell repertoires in COVID-19. This table comes from immunoSEQ multiplex PCR, and its TCRdb copy is limited to in-frame clones, with some not included. The sample includes roughly 68,000 clones, approximately 85% of them seen just once. Sequencing was done on a sample of peripheral blood. These receptors were obtained from a man aged 50-59 years with acute or convalescent COVID-19. CDR3s include the opening cysteine and the closing phenylalanine or tryptophan. Fields, in order: D gene, V gene, CDR3 protein. D genes are given only for firm matches.

TRBD2,TRBV27,CASSLGEGWSEQYF
TRBD1,TRBV5-1,CASSLQGASLYEQYF
NA,TRBV4-2,CASSQERIGLQSEQFF
TRBD2,TRBV19,CASSRAGVYNEQFF
NA,TRBV7-8,CASSLGWAAGANVLTF
TRBD1,TRBV30,CAWSVTGGYLNEQFF
NA,TRBV11-2,CASSRGGPGYTF
NA,TRBV6-5,CASSYDRYPRAPLHF
TRBD1,TRBV5-4,CASSPGGSQGDTEAFF
TRBD1,TRBV5-1,CASSLVGQGNGYTF
NA,TRBV24-1,CATSDPGGRETQYF
TRBD1,TRBV18,CASSRDRSETQYF
NA,TRBV19,CASSMDKGGWDQPQHF
TRBD2,TRBV2,CASSELAGGAGELFF
TRBD1,TRBV19,CASSSDRAYTDTQYF
NA,TRBV2,CASSYLRDTEAFF
NA,TRBV24-1,CATQRGGPNEQFF
TRBD2,TRBV20-1,CSASKRGGQFF
NA,TRBV19,CASSIGGETEAFF
NA,TRBV5-1,CASSLGGQIYTDTQYF
NA,TRBV6-5,CASSTLPGLNTEAFF
NA,TRBV5-1,CASSEGDTEAFF
NA,TRBV7-9,CASSLEGHPNTEAFF
TRBD1,TRBV5-6,CASSVRTGIEDTQYF
NA,TRBV7-7,CASSLGAVTDTQYF
NA,TRBV12-2,CASRLPGTRMETQYF
NA,TRBV4-1,CASSEGAGNQPQHF
NA,TRBV11-2,CASIQGSPYNSPLHF
NA,TRBV7-2,CASSLDVTGRGAEQYF